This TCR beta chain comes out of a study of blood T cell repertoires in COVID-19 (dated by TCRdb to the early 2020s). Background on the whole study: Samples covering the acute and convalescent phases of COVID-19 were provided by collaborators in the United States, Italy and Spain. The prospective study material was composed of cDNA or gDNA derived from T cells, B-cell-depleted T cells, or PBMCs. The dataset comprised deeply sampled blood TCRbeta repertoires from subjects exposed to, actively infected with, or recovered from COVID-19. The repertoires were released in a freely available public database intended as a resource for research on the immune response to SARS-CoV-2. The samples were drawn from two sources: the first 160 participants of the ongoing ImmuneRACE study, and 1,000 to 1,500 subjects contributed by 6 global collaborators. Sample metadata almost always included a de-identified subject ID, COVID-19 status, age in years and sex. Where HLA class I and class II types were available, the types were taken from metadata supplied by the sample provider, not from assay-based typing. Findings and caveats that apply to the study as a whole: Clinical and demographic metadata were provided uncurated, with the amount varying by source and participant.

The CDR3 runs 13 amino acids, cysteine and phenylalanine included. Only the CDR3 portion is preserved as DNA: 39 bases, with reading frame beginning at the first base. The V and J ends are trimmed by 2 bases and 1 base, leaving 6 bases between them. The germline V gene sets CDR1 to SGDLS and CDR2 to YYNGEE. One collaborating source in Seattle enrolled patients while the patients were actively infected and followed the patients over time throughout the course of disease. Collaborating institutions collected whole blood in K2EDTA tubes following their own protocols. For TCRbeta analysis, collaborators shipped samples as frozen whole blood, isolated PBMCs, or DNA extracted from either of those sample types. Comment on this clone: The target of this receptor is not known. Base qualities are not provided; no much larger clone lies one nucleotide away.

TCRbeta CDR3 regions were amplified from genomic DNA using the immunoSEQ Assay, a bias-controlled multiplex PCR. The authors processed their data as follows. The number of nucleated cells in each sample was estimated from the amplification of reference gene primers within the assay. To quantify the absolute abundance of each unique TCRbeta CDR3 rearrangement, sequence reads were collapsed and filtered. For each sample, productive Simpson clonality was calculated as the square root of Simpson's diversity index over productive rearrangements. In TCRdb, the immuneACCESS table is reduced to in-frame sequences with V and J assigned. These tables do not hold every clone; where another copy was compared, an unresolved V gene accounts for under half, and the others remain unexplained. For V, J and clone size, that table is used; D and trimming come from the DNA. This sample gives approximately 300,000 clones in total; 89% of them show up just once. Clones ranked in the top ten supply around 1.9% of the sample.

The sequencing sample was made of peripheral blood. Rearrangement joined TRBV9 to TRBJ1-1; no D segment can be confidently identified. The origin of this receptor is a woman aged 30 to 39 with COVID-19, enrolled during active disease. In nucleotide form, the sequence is TGTGCCAGCAGCGTTACGGGGAACACTGAAGCTTTCTTT. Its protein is CASSVTGNTEAFF.